What follows are 22 T cell receptor beta chains derived from one specimen sequenced in a study of molecular identifiers for immune sequencing clone quantification. TCRdb redid the calling of the PCR reads with MiXCR, one entry per CDR3 protein. This sample yields under 650,000 distinct CDR3 sequences, of which 20% are seen a single time; 0.7% to 1% belongs to the top ten. The specimen sequenced was naive CD8+ T cells from blood, with Jurkat cell RNA spiked in. Subset: FACS-sorted CD8+CD4-CCR7+CD45RA+ naive T cells. The receptors derive from a human donor in good health. Some libraries in this study had Jurkat cell RNA spiked in.

As to this clonotype: The junction and the germline gene differ at one end; a read error may be behind it. CDR3 sequence: CASTDRRSSYNERFF. For the CDR3, the DNA is TGTGCCAGTACTGACAGGCGAAGCTCCTACAATGAGCGGTTCTTC. The chain has TRBV19 and TRBJ2-1, with a tentative D call TRBD1 (6 bases). Germline values: CDR1 LNHDA, CDR2 SQIVND (reference sequence). The CDR3 runs to 15 residues.

In this sample, this clonotype turned up many times. The chain has TRBV7-6 and TRBJ2-1; tentatively, D is TRBD1 (5 bases). V lost 1 base and J 4 bases, leaving 11 bases between the germline ends. The CDR3 extends over 15 amino acids. Germline V lookup: CDR1 SGHVS, CDR2 FNYEAQ. The CDR3 sequence: CASSLGMAGYNEQFF. For the CDR3, the DNA is TGTGCCAGCAGCTTAGGAATGGCAGGGTACAATGAGCAGTTCTTC.

The V and J genes are TRBV29-1 and TRBJ2-7, with 7 positions matching TRBD1. Germline CDR1 is SQVTM and CDR2 is ANQGSEA. The CDR3 extends over 15 amino acids. V lost 4 bases to trimming and J lost 7 bases; unmatched junction nucleotides: 16. The DNA of the CDR3 is TGCAGCGTTGTATGGATCGGGACAGAGCTTGGAGAGCAGTACTTC. Amino acids: CSVVWIGTELGEQYF.

This clonotype was seen many times. The chain joins TRBV4-3 to TRBJ2-1; TRBD2 is a possible D gene (6 bases). The CDR3 is made up of 13 amino acids. Deletions cut 3 bases from V and 7 bases from J, with 10 bases between. Germline V gene sequence: CDR1 LGHNA, CDR2 YSLEER. For the CDR3, the DNA is TGCGCCAGCAGCCAGGGGACTCGGAATGAGCAGTTCTTC. Its translation: CASSQGTRNEQFF.

In its sample, this clonotype was seen many times. This chain connects TRBV13 to TRBJ1-5, with D possibly TRBD1 on 6 matching bases. Trimming removed 5 bases at V and 4 bases at J, with 15 bases between. The CDR3 has 15 amino acids. Germline loops: CDR1 PRHDT, CDR2 FYEKMQ (reference sequence). The CDR3 sequence: CASSLGALGNQPQHF. CDR3 DNA sequence: TGTGCCAGCAGCCTGGGGGCCCTAGGGAATCAGCCCCAGCATTTT.

The V and J genes are TRBV29-1 and TRBJ2-1; D unresolved. V was trimmed by 4 bases and J by 7 bases, leaving 5 bases between them. Germline V CDR1 and CDR2: SQVTM, ANQGSEA. The CDR3 is made up of 10 amino acids. The CDR3 here is CSVVVNEQFF. CDR3 nucleotides: TGCAGCGTTGTAGTTAATGAGCAGTTCTTC.

As for this clonotype: Just one base apart from a much larger clone, this may be a read error. J is TRBJ2-1 and V is TRBV12-3 or TRBV12-4; TRBD2 matches at 14 bases. The V and J ends lost 5 bases and 8 bases, in that order; junction bases with no gene match: 5. There are 15 residues in the CDR3. The CDR3 reads CASSRLAGGAYEQFF. The CDR3 region has the DNA TGTGCCAGCAGTCGACTAGCGGGGGGGGCCTATGAGCAGTTCTTC.

J is TRBJ2-1 and V is TRBV6-2 or TRBV6-3; no clear D. From germline, CDR1 is MNHEY and CDR2 SVGEGT. V was pared by 11 bases and J by 0 bases, with 11 bases between. The CDR3 is 13 amino acids. The CDR3 sequence is CACTGYSYNEQFF. The CDR3 DNA sequence: TGTGCCTGTACTGGCTACTCCTACAATGAGCAGTTCTTC.

The J gene is TRBJ1-4, the V gene TRBV9; D gene uncertain. CDR3 size: 13 residues. V dropped 0 bases and J dropped 4 bases, with 4 bases sitting between them. Per the germline V gene, CDR1 is SGDLS and CDR2 is YYNGEE. The CDR3 reads CASSVVDNEKLFF. CDR3 sequence (DNA): TGTGCCAGCAGCGTAGTTGATAATGAAAAACTGTTTTTT.

Turning to this clonotype: Being one base from a much bigger clone, this may be a read error. This chain connects TRBV6-2 or TRBV6-3 to TRBJ1-2, with a tentative D call TRBD1 (5 bases). CDR3 length equals 13 residues. Germline CDR1 is MNHEY and CDR2 is SVGEGT. V lost 6 bases to trimming and J lost 6 bases, with 14 bases between them. CDR3 DNA sequence: TGTGCCAGCAGACACGGGACGGACAATGGCTACACCTTC. Translation gives CASRHGTDNGYTF.

Comment on this clonotype: A clone one base away is much larger, so this may be a read error. Since the CDR3 does not end with the conserved phenylalanine or tryptophan, this likely comes from a read error. The V call is TRBV29-1, the J call TRBJ1-3, with D tentatively TRBD1 (5 bases). CDR3 length: 13 amino acids. Germline CDR1 and CDR2: SQVTM and ANQGSEA. V was shortened by 4 bases and J by 2 bases, with 9 bases between the two germline ends. CDR3 coding DNA: TGCAGCGTTGCTGAGGGGACTGGAAACACCATATATCTT. Translating gives CSVAEGTGNTIYL.

The rearrangement joins TRBV29-1 to TRBJ2-1; 7 nucleotides line up with TRBD2. The CDR3 is 14 amino acids. The ends lost 1 base at V and 0 bases at J; junction bases unmatched: 0. From germline, CDR1 is SQVTM and CDR2 ANQGSEA. CDR3 residues: CSVEGGGSYNEQFF. The CDR3 DNA is TGCAGCGTTGAAGGGGGGGGCTCCTACAATGAGCAGTTCTTC.

With respect to this clonotype: Given a much more abundant clone one base away, this may be a read error. The CDR3 DNA follows: TGTGCCAGCAGCCAAGATACGAGTTTTTTAACTAGCGCAGATACGCAGTATTTT. Protein product: CASSQDTSFLTSADTQYF. The chain uses TRBV3-1 and TRBJ2-3, with 7 bases fitting TRBD2. V was clipped by 0 bases and J by 4 bases; unmatched bases: 13. Germline assignment: CDR1 LGHDT and CDR2 YNNKEL (reference sequence). CDR3 length: 18 residues.

Remarks on this clonotype: A much more abundant neighbour one base away suggests this may be a read error. This chain connects TRBV29-1 to TRBJ2-7, with D perhaps matching TRBD2 (5 bases). The CDR3 is 15 residues long. Trimming shortened V by 6 bases and J by 6 bases, and 24 bases separated the two germline ends. CDR1 is SQVTM and CDR2 is ANQGSEA in the germline V gene. Here the CDR3 reads CSVREGQAFSSEQYF. In DNA form, the CDR3 reads TGCAGCGTCAGAGAGGGTCAGGCTTTTTCGTCCGAGCAGTACTTC.

This sequence joins TRBV29-1 and TRBJ2-7; 7 bases agree with TRBD1. V lost 6 bases and J lost 3; bases outside the gene matches: 11. There are 14 residues in the CDR3. CDR1 is SQVTM and CDR2 is ANQGSEA in the germline V gene. The CDR3 region is CSVRGRGQLYEQYF. In nucleotides, the CDR3 is TGCAGCGTCCGGGGTCGGGGACAGCTCTACGAGCAGTACTTC.

There are a few counts of this clonotype. The chain has TRBV20-1 and TRBJ1-4, with D unresolved. The germline V and J ends were trimmed by 0 bases and 8 bases, with 16 bases remaining between them. This CDR3 region has 15 residues. Germline V gene data show CDR1 as DFQATT and CDR2 as SNEGSKA (reference sequence). CDR3: CSARDRSGLGEKLFF. The CDR3 DNA sequence: TGCAGTGCTAGAGATAGGTCCGGGCTTGGGGAAAAACTGTTTTTT.

This clonotype was recorded many times. The V call is TRBV2, the J call TRBJ2-3; D might be TRBD1 (5 bases). CDR3 size: 13 residues. Trimming removed 5 bases from V and 4 bases from J, with 10 bases in between. Germline lookup yields CDR1 SNHLY and CDR2 FYNNEI. In DNA form, the CDR3 reads TGTGCCAGCAGTCCAGGGTTCCCAGATACGCAGTATTTT. Its protein is CASSPGFPDTQYF.

The V call is TRBV4-1, the J call TRBJ2-7; TRBD1 matches 8 bases. Germline CDR1 is MGHRA and CDR2 is YSYEKL. V lost 1 base, J lost 2 bases, and 4 bases stayed unmatched. This CDR3 comprises 15 residues. CDR3 DNA: TGCGCCAGCAGCCAAGGGGGGACAGGAACCTACGAGCAGTACTTC. It codes for CASSQGGTGTYEQYF.

This clonotype was observed at least ten times. The chain has TRBV6-5 and TRBJ1-1; TRBD1 is a possible D gene (5 bases). Trimming left V 6 bases short and J 0 bases short, with 20 bases between. Germline CDR1 reads MNHEY; CDR2 reads SVGAGI. The CDR3 totals 17 residues. CDR3 residues: CASSRHPQTAMNTEAFF. The CDR3 region has the DNA TGTGCCAGCAGCCGACATCCGCAGACAGCCATGAACACTGAAGCTTTCTTT.

This clonotype has ten or more counts. This chain uses TRBV20-1 with TRBJ2-7; D is undetermined. Trimming stripped 3 bases from V and 1 base from J, with 4 bases between. Germline values: CDR1 DFQATT, CDR2 SNEGSKA (reference sequence). CDR3 length: 11 residues. The CDR3 sequence is CSASSSYEQYF. The CDR3 nucleotides read TGCAGTGCTAGCTCTTCCTACGAGCAGTACTTC.

This clonotype appeared many times. The chain links TRBV6-5 to TRBJ2-3; the match to TRBD2 covers 8 bases. CDR1 MNHEY and CDR2 SVGAGI come from the germline V gene. The V segment lost 6 bases and the J segment 4 bases; nucleotides outside the gene matches: 6. The CDR3 covers 14 residues. The CDR3 DNA is TGTGCCAGCAGCCCGGGGGGGAGGGCAGATACGCAGTATTTT. Encoded protein: CASSPGGRADTQYF.

The table lists this clonotype with many counts. The genes are TRBV7-9 and TRBJ2-3; perhaps TRBD2 as D (6 bases). The germline gives CDR1 SEHNR, CDR2 FQNEAQ (reference sequence). V shed 4 bases and J shed 6 bases, with 11 bases lying between them. This CDR3 is 13 amino acids long. The chain's CDR3 is CASSSPEGDTQYF. The CDR3 coding sequence is TGTGCCAGCAGCTCTCCGGAGGGGGATACGCAGTATTTT. Variable domain in full (rest from reference TRBV7-9 and TRBJ2-3): DTGVSQNPRHKITKRGQNVTFRCDPISEHNRLYWYRQTLGQGPEFLTYFQNEAQLEKSRLLSDRFSAERPKGSFSTLEIQRTEQGDSAMYLCASSSPEGDTQYFGPGTRLTVL.